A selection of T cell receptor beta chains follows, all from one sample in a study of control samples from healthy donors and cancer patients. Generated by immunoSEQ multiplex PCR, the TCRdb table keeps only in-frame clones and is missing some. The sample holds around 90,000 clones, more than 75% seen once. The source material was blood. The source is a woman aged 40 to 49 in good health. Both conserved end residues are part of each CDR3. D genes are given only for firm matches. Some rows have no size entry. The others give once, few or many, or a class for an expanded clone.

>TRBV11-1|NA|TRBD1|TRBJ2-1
CASSLVGTGLDGEQFF
TGTGCCAGCAGCTTAGTCGGGACAGGGTTGGACGGTGAGCAGTTCTTC
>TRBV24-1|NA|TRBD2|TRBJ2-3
CATSGTSGGLPSTDTQYF
TGTGCCACCAGTGGGACTAGCGGGGGGCTCCCTAGCACAGATACGCAGTATTTT
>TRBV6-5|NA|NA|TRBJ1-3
CASGGGNRNTIYF
TGTGCCAGTGGTGGAGGGAATAGAAACACCATATATTTT
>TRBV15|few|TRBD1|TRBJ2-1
CATSRGQGRYNEQFF
TGTGCCACCAGCAGAGGACAGGGCCGCTACAATGAGCAGTTCTTC
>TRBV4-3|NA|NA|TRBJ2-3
CASSQDRSPRRLYF
TGCGCCAGCAGCCAAGACCGGTCACCCCGGAGATTGTATTTT
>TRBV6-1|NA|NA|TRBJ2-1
CASSERPADKGGEQFF
TGTGCCAGCAGTGAAAGACCAGCCGATAAGGGGGGGGAGCAGTTCTTC
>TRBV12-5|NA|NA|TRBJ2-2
CASGLVRGVARGTGELFF
TGTGCTAGTGGTTTGGTACGCGGGGTAGCAAGGGGCACCGGGGAGCTGTTTTTT
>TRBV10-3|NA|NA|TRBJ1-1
CAISARLNTEAFF
TGTGCCATCAGTGCACGGTTGAACACTGAAGCTTTCTTT
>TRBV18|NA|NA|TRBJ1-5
CASSPGFDPNQPQHF
TGTGCCAGCTCACCAGGGTTCGATCCTAATCAGCCCCAGCATTTT
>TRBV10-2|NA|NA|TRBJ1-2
CASRDQGRLNYGYTF
TGCGCCAGCAGGGACCAAGGACGGTTAAACTATGGCTACACCTTC
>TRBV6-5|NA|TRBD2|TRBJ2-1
CASSYSSGGYNEQFF
TGTGCCAGCAGTTACTCTAGCGGGGGCTACAATGAGCAGTTCTTC
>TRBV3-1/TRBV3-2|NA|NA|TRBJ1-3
CASSQDHGAPTIYF
TGTGCCAGCAGCCAAGATCACGGGGCCCCGACCATATATTTT
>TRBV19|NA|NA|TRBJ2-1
CASSSQAFSYNEQFF
TGTGCCAGTAGTTCACAGGCATTCTCCTACAATGAGCAGTTCTTC
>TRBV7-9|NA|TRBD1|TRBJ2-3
CARGDLTGADTQYF
TGTGCCAGAGGTGATTTAACAGGGGCAGATACGCAGTATTTT
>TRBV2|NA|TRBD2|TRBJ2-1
CASRLNLLAGGPPGNEQFF
TGTGCCAGCAGACTAAACCTACTAGCGGGGGGGCCGCCGGGAAATGAGCAGTTCTTC
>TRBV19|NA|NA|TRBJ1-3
CASSIDPGFGNTIYF
TGTGCCAGTAGTATAGATCCGGGCTTTGGAAACACCATATATTTT
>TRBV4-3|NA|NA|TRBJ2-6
CASSPLPPGANVLTF
TGCGCCAGCAGCCCCCTCCCCCCTGGGGCCAACGTCCTGACTTTC
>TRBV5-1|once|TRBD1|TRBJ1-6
CASSFSGGMNSPLHF
TGCGCCAGCAGCTTCTCAGGGGGCATGAATTCACCCCTCCACTTT
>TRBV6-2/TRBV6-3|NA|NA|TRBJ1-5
CASSYVYREGHSNQPQHF
TGTGCCAGCAGTTACGTCTACAGGGAGGGCCACAGCAATCAGCCCCAGCATTTT
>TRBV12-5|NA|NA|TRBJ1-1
CASGATEKGTEAFF
TGTGCTAGTGGTGCAACAGAAAAAGGGACTGAAGCTTTCTTT
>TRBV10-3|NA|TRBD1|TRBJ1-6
CAISEFYRGRRDNSPLHF
TGTGCCATCAGTGAGTTCTACAGGGGGCGCAGGGATAATTCACCCCTCCACTTT
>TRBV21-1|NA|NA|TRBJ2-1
CASSARWGIRKNDEQFF
TGTGCCAGCAGCGCCCGCTGGGGTATCAGGAAGAATGATGAGCAGTTCTTC
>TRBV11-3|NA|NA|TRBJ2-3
CASSSWGTDTQYF
TGTGCCAGCAGCTCTTGGGGTACAGATACGCAGTATTTT
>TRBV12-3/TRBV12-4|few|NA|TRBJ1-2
CASSLSAGYGYTF
TGTGCCAGCAGTTTATCGGCGGGCTATGGCTACACCTTC
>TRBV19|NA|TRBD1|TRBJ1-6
CASSAPGQGFNPLHF
TGTGCCAGTAGTGCCCCTGGACAGGGGTTTAATCCCCTCCACTTT
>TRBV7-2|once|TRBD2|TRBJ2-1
CASSFTPTSGKQFF
TGTGCCAGCAGCTTTACACCGACTAGCGGGAAGCAGTTCTTC
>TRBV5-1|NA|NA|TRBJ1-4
CASSSNPGASNEKLFF
TGCGCCAGCAGCTCCAACCCAGGGGCTTCTAATGAAAAACTGTTTTTT
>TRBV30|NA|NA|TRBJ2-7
CAWSVRYRGGQYF
TGTGCCTGGAGTGTACGTTACAGGGGAGGGCAGTACTTC
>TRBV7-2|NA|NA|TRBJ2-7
CASSQVSGKWDEQYF
TGTGCCAGCTCACAAGTCTCCGGGAAGTGGGACGAGCAGTACTTC
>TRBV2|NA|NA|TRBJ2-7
CASRYSRAYEQYF
TGTGCCAGCAGATACAGTCGCGCCTACGAGCAGTACTTC
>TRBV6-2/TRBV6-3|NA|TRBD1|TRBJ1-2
CASSSPTGNYGYTF
TGTGCCAGCAGTTCACCGACAGGGAACTATGGCTACACCTTC
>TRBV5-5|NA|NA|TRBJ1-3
CASSPGPGNTIYF
TGTGCCAGCAGCCCCGGACCTGGAAACACCATATATTTT
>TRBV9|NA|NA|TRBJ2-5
CASSVEAARVETQYF
TGTGCCAGCAGCGTAGAGGCGGCCAGGGTAGAGACCCAGTACTTC
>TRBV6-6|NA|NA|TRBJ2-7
CASSYGRDSTYEQYF
TGTGCCAGCAGTTACGGGCGGGACAGTACCTACGAGCAGTACTTC
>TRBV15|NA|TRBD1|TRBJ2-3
CATSPPGQGTDTQYF
TGTGCCACCAGCCCGCCGGGACAGGGGACAGATACGCAGTATTTT
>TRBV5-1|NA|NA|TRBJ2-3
CASSPGGSLTDTQYF
TGCGCCAGCAGCCCTGGGGGGTCCCTCACAGATACGCAGTATTTT